This T cell receptor beta chain was identified in a study of blood T cells in healthy people across ages (dated by TCRdb to between 2014 and 2017). Background on the whole study: Template switching captured roughly one uniquely barcoded TCR beta cDNA molecule per two T cells in model experiments. Age-related changes in TCR beta repertoire diversity were measured in the study by deep sequencing normalized with unique cDNA molecular identifiers. The donors were split into four age groups: young (average approximately 16 years), middle-aged (about 40), aged (approximately 59) and long-lived (approximately 80). To avoid experimental bias, donors of different ages were spread randomly across the sequencing lanes. Two additional independent replicas of 1 million unique cDNA reads from the same blood draw were analyzed for two donors (one aged 18 to 30 and one aged 80 or older).

The donors were a few dozen Caucasian individuals from Russia, aged roughly 6 to 90 years, who were systemically healthy. Roughly 9 milliliters of peripheral blood were drawn from each donor into EDTA-treated Vacutainer tubes. Ficoll-Paque density-gradient centrifugation was used to isolate PBMCs, with at least 7 million obtained per sample. Total RNA, at least 6 micrograms per sample, was extracted from PBMCs with Trizol reagent. For every donor, flow cytometry on a PBMC aliquot measured the percentage of naive CD45RAhigh/CD27high T cells. The CDR3 contains 13 residues, cysteine and phenylalanine counted. Only CDR3 DNA remains: 39 bases, in frame from the first base. Per the germline V gene, SGHRS is the CDR1 and YFSETQ is the CDR2. Note on this clonotype: Its recognized antigen is unknown. No base-level quality is on record; no much larger clone is a single base apart.

Library method: 5' RACE. The sample was run on an Illumina HiSeq 2500. A second PCR of roughly 7 to 11 cycles was performed with a sample-barcoded 5' primer and a J-beta primer mix. Each TCR beta cDNA molecule received a unique molecular identifier from a template-switch 5' adaptor carrying 12 random nucleotides. Each sample yielded at least 3 million CDR3-containing paired-end reads. First-strand cDNA synthesis was performed from all RNA using the Mint cDNA synthesis kit, with priming by a TRBC-specific oligonucleotide. Following uracil-DNA glycosylase treatment, a first 18-cycle PCR with universal primers M1SS and BC2_uni_R was performed on all cDNA. The authors' pipeline ran thus. For normalization, 1 million high-quality reads, each with a distinct molecular identifier, were randomly selected from each sample. Instead of being binned into consensus sequences, reads that shared molecular identifiers were thrown out. MiTCR, set to a Q25 quality threshold and the strictest error-elimination algorithm, was used for CDR3 identification, clonotype clustering and error correction. A nonparametric unseen species model with Euler transformation was used to estimate a lower bound on total TCR beta diversity. Using fastp trimming at Q25 and MiXCR clonotype assembly, TCRdb reanalyzed the public sequencing data and kept in-frame beta chains. Each entry merges the rows of one CDR3 protein and shows their most common DNA and genes. These V and J calls originate from TCRdb's pipeline instead of the authors' own analysis. Recorded for this sample are about 1.4 million distinct CDR3 sequences; 59% of them occurred a single time. In total, the top ten clones hold 6.5% to 8.5% of the sample.

Broad study findings and their caveats: The percentage of naive T cells measured by flow cytometry correlated strongly with observed TCR beta diversity. Because the CMV infection status of the donors was unknown, age-related changes in expanded clonotypes may potentially have been confounded. Conclusive comparison of naive and antigen-experienced compartments was prevented by the profiling of bulk unsorted PBMCs. The long-lived group showed more naive CD4+ T cells, fewer expanded clones and increased TCR diversity than the aged group, suggesting age selection. As age increased, observed TCR beta diversity per million T cells dropped in a roughly linear way, and a significant reduction was already evident by age around 41. Total diversity estimates from one million sequenced T cells were considered lower bounds and underestimates.

The rearranged chain carries TRBV5-1 and TRBJ2-7; the D gene assignment is ambiguous. The better agreement between TRBJ2-5 and the DNA end casts doubt on the J call. The receptor was derived from a man aged 18 to 30 in good health. Specimen: blood. The CDR3 amino acid sequence is: CASSPPVGETQYF. The DNA reads TGCGCCAGCAGCCCCCCCGTCGGAGAGACCCAGTACTTC.